This TCR beta chain was identified in a study of identical twins. TCRdb reprocessed the 5' RACE reads with MiXCR, giving one entry per CDR3 protein. The table lists about 290,000 distinct CDR3 sequences, more than 8% of them singletons. Trimming stripped 6 bases from V and 3 bases from J, with 8 bases between. Per germline, CDR1 DFQATT and CDR2 SNEGSKA (reference sequence). This CDR3 spans 11 amino acids. The sample was also reused in another study, on yellow fever vaccine responses in identical twins.

The gene calls are TRBV20-1 and TRBJ1-1; D is undetermined. Sequenced input: CD8+ T cells sorted from blood. The clonotype comes from a woman aged 18-29 years in good health. CDR3 coding DNA: TGCAGTGCCAGGATAGACACTGAAGCTTTCTTT. Its protein product is CSARIDTEAFF.